This T cell receptor beta chain was recorded in a study of control samples from healthy donors and cancer patients. This CDR3 has 14 residues. Germline CDR1 and CDR2: MNHEY and SMNVEV (reference sequence). The germline V and J ends were trimmed by 0 bases and 4 bases, with 8 bases remaining between them. Repertoires were generated with immunoSEQ multiplex PCR, while TCRdb's copy carries only in-frame clones and drops some. The data contain 150,000 or so clones, about 92% of them singletons. The rearrangement links TRBV27 to TRBJ2-3; D may correspond to TRBD1 or TRBD2 (5 bases each). Sequencing used blood. The clonotype comes from a woman aged 50 to 60 in good health. This chain's CDR3 is CASSLSGVADTQYF. The DNA of the CDR3 is TGTGCCAGCAGTTTATCGGGGGTGGCAGATACGCAGTATTTT.